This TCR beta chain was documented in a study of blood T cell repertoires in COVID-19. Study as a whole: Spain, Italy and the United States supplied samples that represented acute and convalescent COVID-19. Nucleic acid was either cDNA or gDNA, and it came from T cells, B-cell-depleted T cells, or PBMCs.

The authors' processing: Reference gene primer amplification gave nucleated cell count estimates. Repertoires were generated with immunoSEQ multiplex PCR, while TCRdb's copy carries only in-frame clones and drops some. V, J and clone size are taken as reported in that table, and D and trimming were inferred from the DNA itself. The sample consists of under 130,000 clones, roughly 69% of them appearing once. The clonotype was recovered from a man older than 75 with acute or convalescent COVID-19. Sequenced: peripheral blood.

CDR3 sequence reads: CASTVGQGNEQYF. The CDR3 coding sequence is TGTGCCAGCACCGTAGGACAGGGAAACGAGCAGTACTTC. J is TRBJ2-7 and V is TRBV6-5; 8 bases map to TRBD1. Per the germline V gene, CDR1 is MNHEY and CDR2 is SVGAGI. CDR3 length: 13 residues. With 7 bases clipped from V and 5 bases from J, the junction kept 7 bases outside the gene matches.